This T cell receptor beta chain was identified in a study of blood T cell repertoires in COVID-19. Whole-study context: Some COVID-19 samples were acute and others convalescent; all came from the United States, Italy and Spain. In each case, the material was cDNA or gDNA derived from T cells, B-cell-depleted T cells, or PBMCs.

Original methodology: Reference gene primers were amplified, and this amplification served to estimate nucleated cell counts. Clones were read by immunoSEQ multiplex PCR, and TCRdb kept only the in-frame ones, dropping some. V and J calls and clone size are those listed in that table; D and trimming were worked out from the DNA. Among around 140,000 clones listed, roughly four fifths were seen once. CDR1 and CDR2 from the germline V gene are SGHAT and FQNNGV. This CDR3 is 10 amino acids long. Trimming left V 8 bases short and J 12 bases short, with 13 bases between. This sequence was found in a woman aged 55-70 years with acute or convalescent COVID-19. The material sequenced was peripheral blood. V gene TRBV11-2 combines with J gene TRBJ1-2; D may be TRBD1 (5 bases). The CDR3 region has the DNA TGTGCCAGCCGGGGGGGGGATCACACCTTC. It yields the protein CASRGGDHTF.